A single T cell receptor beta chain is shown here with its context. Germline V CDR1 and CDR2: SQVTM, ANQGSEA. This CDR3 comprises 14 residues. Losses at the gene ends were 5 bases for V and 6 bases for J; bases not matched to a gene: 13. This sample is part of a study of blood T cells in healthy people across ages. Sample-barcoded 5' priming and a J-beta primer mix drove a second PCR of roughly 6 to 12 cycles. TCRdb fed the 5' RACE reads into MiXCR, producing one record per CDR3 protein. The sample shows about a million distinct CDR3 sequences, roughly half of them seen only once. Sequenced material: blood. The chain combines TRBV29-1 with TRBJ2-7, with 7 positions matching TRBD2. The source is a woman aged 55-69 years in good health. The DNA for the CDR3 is TGCAGCGTTTGGGCGGGAGCGGCCCTGTGCGAGCAGTACTTC. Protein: CSVWAGAALCEQYF.